The rows below give T cell receptor beta chains drawn from one sample of a study of blood T cell repertoires in COVID-19. Method: immunoSEQ multiplex PCR; TCRdb's copy keeps in-frame clones and lacks some. The sample has 200,000 to 300,000 clones, 70% to 90% seen once. What was sequenced was peripheral blood. The receptors originated from a woman aged 55-70 years with COVID-19, enrolled during active disease. The CDR3 runs from the conserved cysteine through the conserved F or W. D genes are given only for firm matches. Size tells how often a clone was seen (once, few, many) or the class of an expanded clone, and some rows leave it out.

j_call v_call clone_size d_call cdr3_aa cdr3_nt
TRBJ2-5 TRBV24-1 NA NA CATSDITGFQETQYF TGTGCCACCAGTGACATTACAGGCTTCCAAGAGACCCAGTACTTC
TRBJ2-7 TRBV7-8 few TRBD1 CASSLETGVRNEQYF TGTGCCAGCAGCTTAGAGACAGGGGTCCGGAACGAGCAGTACTTC
TRBJ1-2 TRBV19 NA NA CASREGAGGYTF TGTGCCAGTAGGGAAGGAGCCGGGGGCTACACCTTC
TRBJ1-5 TRBV3-1/TRBV3-2 NA NA CASSQAEEPQHF TGTGCCAGCAGCCAAGCCGAGGAGCCCCAGCATTTT
TRBJ2-3 TRBV11-2 NA TRBD2 CASSYPLAGVRADTQYF TGTGCCAGCAGCTACCCGTTAGCGGGAGTTAGGGCAGATACGCAGTATTTT
TRBJ2-1 TRBV7-3 NA TRBD2 CASSYSGSSYNEQFF TGTGCCAGCAGCTACAGCGGGAGCTCCTACAATGAGCAGTTCTTC
TRBJ2-3 TRBV7-2 NA TRBD2 CASSLALAGDTQYF TGTGCCAGCAGCTTAGCCCTAGCGGGAGATACGCAGTATTTT
TRBJ1-3 TRBV5-6 once TRBD1 CASSLVGDRDLFSGNTIYF TGTGCCAGCAGCTTGGTTGGGGACAGGGATTTATTCTCTGGAAACACCATATATTTT
TRBJ1-1 TRBV2 NA NA CASSVGRLNTEAFF TGTGCCAGCAGTGTGGGCAGACTGAACACTGAAGCTTTCTTT
TRBJ2-3 TRBV6-5 NA NA CASSYAGVATGDTQYF TGTGCCAGCAGTTACGCCGGGGTAGCCACCGGAGATACGCAGTATTTT
TRBJ2-2 TRBV5-5 once TRBD1 CASSMTGDRTGELFF TGTGCCAGCAGCATGACAGGGGACCGCACCGGGGAGCTGTTTTTT
TRBJ1-6 TRBV30 NA NA CAWSGGLSNSPLHF TGTGCCTGGAGTGGCGGGTTGAGCAATTCACCCCTCCACTTT
TRBJ1-2 TRBV19 NA NA CASSRDRLRYGYTF TGTGCCAGTAGCCGTGACCGACTACGTTATGGCTACACCTTC
TRBJ2-1 TRBV9 NA NA CASSVDSGLYNEQFF TGTGCCAGCAGCGTAGACAGCGGACTCTACAATGAGCAGTTCTTC
TRBJ2-1 TRBV28 once NA CASRTGNEQFF TGTGCCAGCAGAACCGGGAATGAGCAGTTCTTC
TRBJ1-6 TRBV27 NA TRBD1 CASSLFRGNSPLHF TGTGCCAGCAGTTTATTCAGGGGGAATTCACCCCTCCACTTT
TRBJ2-7 TRBV13 once TRBD1 CASSLDRAYEQYF TGTGCCAGCAGCCTCGACAGGGCCTACGAGCAGTACTTC
TRBJ2-7 TRBV30 once NA CAWKRQFYEQYF TGTGCCTGGAAGAGACAGTTCTACGAGCAGTACTTC
TRBJ1-2 TRBV27 NA TRBD1 CASKPSPRDREFYGYTF TGTGCCAGCAAACCCTCTCCCCGGGACAGGGAGTTCTATGGCTACACCTTC
TRBJ1-2 TRBV2 NA TRBD1 CASRGDRETVNYGYTF TGTGCCAGCAGGGGGGACAGGGAGACAGTTAACTATGGCTACACCTTC
TRBJ1-5 TRBV5-1 once NA CASSFGGRNQPQHF TGCGCCAGCAGCTTCGGCGGTAGGAATCAGCCCCAGCATTTT
TRBJ2-1 TRBV9 once NA CASSGTSRNEQFF TGTGCCAGCAGCGGAACTAGTCGCAATGAGCAGTTCTTC
TRBJ2-3 TRBV27 NA TRBD1 CASSLSRGPTDTQYF TGTGCCAGCAGTTTATCCAGGGGGCCCACAGATACGCAGTATTTT
TRBJ2-2 TRBV7-6 NA TRBD2 CASSLTPGLAGVLNTGELFF TGTGCCAGCAGCTTAACCCCGGGACTAGCGGGGGTATTGAACACCGGGGAGCTGTTTTTT
TRBJ2-1 TRBV4-2 NA NA CASSQDRGYKGFF TGTGCCAGCAGCCAAGATCGGGGGTATAAGGGGTTCTTC
TRBJ2-1 TRBV19 NA TRBD2 CASRVSGGTYNEQFF TGTGCCAGTAGGGTTAGCGGGGGGACCTACAATGAGCAGTTCTTC
TRBJ1-1 TRBV28 NA TRBD1 CASRTWTGGNTEAFF TGTGCCAGCAGAACGTGGACAGGGGGTAACACTGAAGCTTTCTTT
TRBJ1-1 TRBV5-4 NA NA CASSLAGAREAFF TGTGCCAGCAGCTTGGCAGGGGCCCGTGAAGCTTTCTTT
TRBJ2-7 TRBV30 few NA CAGGTPQRSYEQYF TGTGCTGGAGGGACCCCACAAAGGTCCTACGAGCAGTACTTC
TRBJ2-2 TRBV24-1 NA TRBD2 CATSDFGGRTNTGELFF TGTGCCACCAGTGATTTCGGCGGGAGGACGAACACCGGGGAGCTGTTTTTT
TRBJ1-4 TRBV19 once NA CASAGAYPTNEKLFF TGTGCCTCCGCGGGAGCCTATCCAACTAATGAAAAACTGTTTTTT
TRBJ2-2 TRBV27 NA NA CASSFWVGGTGELFF TGTGCCAGCAGTTTTTGGGTGGGGGGCACCGGGGAGCTGTTTTTT
TRBJ1-2 TRBV6-2/TRBV6-3 NA NA CASSSPGEGYTF TGTGCCAGCAGCTCCCCAGGGGAGGGCTACACCTTC
TRBJ1-6 TRBV30 NA TRBD1 CAWSTGQADNSPLHF TGTGCCTGGAGTACTGGACAGGCAGATAATTCACCCCTCCACTTT
TRBJ2-5 TRBV5-1 NA NA CASSLAGTKETQYF TGCGCCAGCAGCTTGGCCGGGACAAAAGAGACCCAGTACTTC
TRBJ2-7 TRBV29-1 many NA CSVGQDYEQYF TGCAGCGTTGGACAGGACTACGAGCAGTACTTC
TRBJ2-7 TRBV5-1 NA TRBD2 CASSFSGTTRYEQYF TGCGCCAGCAGCTTTAGCGGGACAACCCGCTACGAGCAGTACTTT
TRBJ2-5 TRBV12-3/TRBV12-4 NA NA CASSFSGLETQYF TGTGCCAGCAGTTTTTCAGGGTTGGAGACCCAGTACTTC
TRBJ2-3 TRBV12-3/TRBV12-4 once NA CASSFPGSDTQYF TGTGCCAGCAGTTTCCCGGGGAGCGATACGCAGTATTTT
TRBJ2-1 TRBV3-1/TRBV3-2 once TRBD2 CASSRRTSGSSYNEQFF TGTGCCAGCAGTCGTCGGACTAGCGGGAGCTCCTACAATGAGCAGTTCTTC
TRBJ2-3 TRBV5-5 NA NA CASSLDFRTDTQYF TGTGCCAGCAGCTTGGACTTCCGCACAGATACGCAGTATTTT
TRBJ2-2 TRBV27 NA TRBD1 CASARTGMNTGELFF TGTGCCAGCGCCCGGACAGGAATGAACACCGGGGAGCTGTTTTTT
TRBJ2-2 TRBV19 NA TRBD1 CASMEQGAGTGELFF TGTGCCAGTATGGAACAGGGGGCGGGCACCGGGGAGCTGTTTTTT
TRBJ2-2 TRBV19 NA TRBD1 CASSKGQGTGELFF TGTGCCAGTAGCAAGGGACAGGGGACCGGGGAGCTGTTTTTT